The 27 T cell receptor beta chains below all came from one sample that was sequenced in a study of blood T cells in healthy people across ages (dated by TCRdb to between 2014 and 2017). Library prep was done by 5' RACE. The sequencer listed for this sample is Illumina HiSeq 2500. A second PCR of about 6 to 11 cycles was performed with a sample-barcoded 5' primer and a J-beta primer mix. TCRdb reanalyzed the raw reads on its own, using fastp at Q25 for trimming and MiXCR for clone calling, and kept in-frame beta chains. Rows are unified per CDR3 protein, each entry keeping the most common DNA and genes. Across this sample there are over 1.5 million distinct CDR3 sequences, with about 50% seen only once. Around 2.1% of the sample goes to the ten largest clones. The sample was blood. These receptors came from a woman aged 40 to 50 in good health.

The gene calls are TRBV7-2 and TRBJ2-3; TRBD1 is a possible D gene (7 bases). The length of the CDR3 is 14 residues. CDR1 and CDR2 (germline): SGHTA, FQGNSA. With 6 bases removed from V and 8 bases from J, the gap between germline ends came to 18 bases. The DNA of the CDR3 is TGTGCCAGCAGGGAGGGGGCTGCCCCTAGTACGCAGTATTTT. Translating it yields CASREGAAPSTQYF.

There are a few counts of this clonotype. V is TRBV4-1 and J is TRBJ2-7; a weak D match, TRBD1 (6 bases). V was shortened by 0 bases and J by 2 bases, with 20 bases between the two germline ends. The germline CDR1 and CDR2 sequences are MGHRA and YSYEKL. This CDR3 has 18 residues. The CDR3 DNA follows: TGCGCCAGCAGCCAAGAAGTACAGGGAGAAGACTTGGCCTACGAGCAGTACTTC. It yields the protein CASSQEVQGEDLAYEQYF.

This chain links TRBV10-3 with TRBJ1-5; D unresolved. In germline, CDR1 is ENHRY, CDR2 SYGVKD. CDR3 size: 14 residues. V dropped 6 bases and J dropped 0 bases, with 9 bases sitting between them. The CDR3 sequence is CAIREGNSNQPQHF. The CDR3 DNA follows: TGTGCCATCAGGGAGGGCAATAGCAATCAGCCCCAGCATTTT.

This clonotype was seen a handful of times. The chain uses TRBV9 and TRBJ2-7, with D maybe TRBD2 (6 bases). The germline V gene encodes CDR1 SGDLS and CDR2 YYNGEE. V gave up 4 bases and J gave up 5 bases, with 13 bases separating them. The CDR3 totals 13 residues. The CDR3: CASSTSEGNEQYF. For the CDR3, the DNA is TGTGCCAGCAGCACTTCGGAGGGTAACGAGCAGTACTTC. Looking up the rest from reference TRBV9 and TRBJ2-7 gives the full variable domain: DSGVTQTPKHLITATGQRVTLRCSPRSGDLSVYWYQQSLDQGLQFLIQYYNGEERAKGNILERFSAQQFPDLHSELNLSSLELGDSALYFCASSTSEGNEQYFGPGTRLTVT.

The chain carries TRBV5-1 and TRBJ2-4; 11 nucleotides match TRBD2. Gene TRBJ2-7 matches the end of the DNA better, so the J call may be wrong. Germline assignment: CDR1 SGHRS and CDR2 YFSETQ. The CDR3 consists of 18 residues. The CDR3 here is CASSLALRSASGGYEQYF. CDR3 coding DNA: TGCGCCAGCAGCTTGGCTCTCCGATCGGCTAGCGGGGGGTACGAGCAGTACTTC.

On this clonotype: One end of the junction varies from germline; a read error may be responsible. The V call is TRBV6-6, the J call TRBJ2-5; no firm D call. Germline V gene lookup returns CDR1 MNHNY and CDR2 SVGAGI (reference sequence). This CDR3 has 13 amino acids. The CDR3 loop reads CASGYVGWETQYF. The CDR3 region has the DNA TGTGCCAGCGGTTACGTGGGTTGGGAGACCCAGTACTTC.

This chain joins TRBV28 and TRBJ1-6; 8 nucleotides align to TRBD1. The CDR3 runs 17 residues. V was pared by 6 bases and J by 2 bases, with 9 bases of the junction left unmatched. From germline, CDR1 is MDHEN and CDR2 SYDVKM. The CDR3 sequence: CASSSVGQGTYNSPLHF. The CDR3 DNA reads TGTGCCAGCAGCTCGGTTGGACAGGGAACCTATAATTCACCCCTCCACTTT.

The count of this clonotype is one. V usage is TRBV6-2 or TRBV6-3 and J usage is TRBJ2-1; D remains ambiguous. Germline loops: CDR1 MNHEY, CDR2 SVGEGT. Between the trimmed V and J ends, which lost 6 bases and 8 bases, there was a span of 14 bases. The CDR3 length is 13 residues. The CDR3 DNA follows: TGTGCCAGCAGCCTGACGAAGGATTATGAGCAGTTCTTC. It yields the protein CASSLTKDYEQFF.

V gene TRBV6-5 combines with J gene TRBJ2-5; maybe TRBD2 (5 bases). Germline-derived CDR1 and CDR2 are MNHEY and SVGAGI. This CDR3 spans 14 amino acids. Trimming shortened V by 6 bases and J by 3 bases, and 14 bases separated the two germline ends. Written as DNA, the CDR3 is TGTGCCAGCAGGGCACGGGGTAGGGAAGAGACCCAGTACTTC. This encodes CASRARGREETQYF.

This clonotype came up a few times. The chain couples TRBV21-1 to TRBJ2-3. TRBV21-1 is an annotated pseudogene. CDR3 length: 15 residues. CDR3 nucleotide sequence: TGTGCCAGCAGCGCCCATCACGCCGTTTGGTATACGCAGTATTTT. Protein sequence: CASSAHHAVWYTQYF.

V gene TRBV28 combines with J gene TRBJ1-2; perhaps TRBD1 as D (5 bases). The germline V and J ends were trimmed by 8 bases and 5 bases, with 12 bases remaining between them. The CDR3 spans 12 residues. Germline V gene sequence: CDR1 MDHEN, CDR2 SYDVKM. CDR3 DNA sequence: TGTGCCAGCGGTATCGCAGGGTATGGCTACACCTTC. The encoded protein is CASGIAGYGYTF.

A word on this clonotype: One end of the junction varies from germline; a read error may be responsible. This rearrangement joins TRBV5-1 to TRBJ2-7, with a tentative D call TRBD1 (6 bases). In germline, CDR1 is SGHRS, CDR2 YFSETQ. The CDR3 sequence is 15 residues long. The CDR3 DNA reads TGTGCCAGCAGCTTAGTGGCAGGGGCCTCCTACGAGCAGTACTTC. This codes for CASSLVAGASYEQYF.

The count of this clonotype is one. The rearrangement joins TRBV28 to TRBJ2-5, with TRBD1 identical over 10 bases. The germline V gene has CDR1 MDHEN and CDR2 SYDVKM. Trimming took 3 bases from V and 7 from J; bases not matched to a gene: 14. The CDR3 is made up of 17 amino acids. Here the CDR3 reads CASSFSGTGVMSGTQYF. As DNA, the CDR3 is TGTGCCAGCAGTTTTTCAGGGACAGGGGTTATGTCAGGGACCCAGTACTTC.

A few counts support this clonotype. The V call is TRBV7-2, the J call TRBJ1-2, with 10 bases aligning to TRBD1. With V trimmed by 5 bases and J by 6 bases, 9 bases remained unmatched. The CDR3 spans 15 residues. CDR1 and CDR2 from the germline V gene are SGHTA and FQGNSA. CDR3 sequence (DNA): TGTGCCAGCAGCCAGGGACAGGGGATCCTGCATGGCTACACCTTC. This translates into CASSQGQGILHGYTF.

This chain joins TRBV20-1 and TRBJ1-4; possible D gene TRBD1, 5 bases. CDR1 and CDR2 (germline): DFQATT, SNEGSKA (reference sequence). The CDR3 length is 13 residues. The CDR3 region is CSLVPGMGEKLFF. Written as DNA, the CDR3 is TGCAGCCTTGTTCCAGGGATGGGTGAAAAACTGTTTTTT.

The V call is TRBV27, the J call TRBJ2-5, with 9 bases fitting TRBD2. TRBJ2-7 matches the DNA end more closely, so the J call is doubtful. The germline CDR1 and CDR2 sequences are MNHEY and SMNVEV (reference sequence). The length of the CDR3 is 14 residues. The CDR3 bases are TGTGCCAGCAGTGCGGGGGGGCCTAGTTACGAGCAGTACTTC. It specifies CASSAGGPSYEQYF.

V gene TRBV5-1 combines with J gene TRBJ2-1; 7 bases are shared with TRBD2. The DNA end lines up better with TRBJ2-7; the J call may be wrong. The germline V gene has CDR1 SGHRS and CDR2 YFSETQ. CDR3 size: 16 residues. The CDR3 region is CASSPGSGVIDNEQYF. As DNA, the CDR3 is TGCGCCAGCAGCCCCGGGAGCGGGGTGATCGACAATGAGCAGTACTTC.

The gene calls are TRBV6-2 or TRBV6-3 and TRBJ2-5; D is ambiguous. The CDR3 covers 14 residues. V lost 5 bases and J lost 10, with 20 bases in between. CDR1 is MNHEY and CDR2 is SVGEGT in the germline V gene. CDR3 amino acids: CASSQHQILGDQYF. The CDR3 DNA follows: TGTGCCAGCAGTCAGCACCAAATCTTAGGAGACCAGTACTTC.

This clonotype was recorded at least ten times. The J gene is TRBJ2-3, the V gene TRBV13; D gene uncertain. V was pared by 2 bases and J by 0 bases, with 9 bases between. CDR1 and CDR2 (germline): PRHDT, FYEKMQ (reference sequence). This CDR3 comprises 15 residues. The CDR3: CASSLRHTSTDTQYF. CDR3 nucleotide sequence: TGTGCCAGCAGCTTAAGACACACCAGCACAGATACGCAGTATTTT.

This rearrangement joins TRBV7-2 to TRBJ2-3; 7 bases align to TRBD1. The CDR3 length is 17 residues. The germline CDR1 and CDR2 sequences are SGHTA and FQGNSA. V trimming: 4 bases; J trimming: 6 bases; junction bases outside the gene matches: 16. The CDR3 sequence is CASSSYGTGVYRDTQYF. The CDR3 DNA follows: TGTGCCAGCAGCTCCTACGGCACAGGGGTGTATAGGGATACGCAGTATTTT.

Regarding this clonotype: A much larger clone sits a single nucleotide away, making a read error possible. The genes are TRBV20-1 and TRBJ2-1; TRBD1 aligns across 7 bases. V shed 2 bases and J 10 bases; nucleotides not matched to a gene: 11. The CDR3 is 14 amino acids. Germline loops: CDR1 DFQATT, CDR2 SNEGSKA (reference sequence). The CDR3 coding sequence is TGCAGTGCTAGATCCGGGACAGCTGGTTACGAGCAGTTCTTC. This encodes CSARSGTAGYEQFF.

V and J are TRBV28 and TRBJ1-1; D call uncertain. The CDR3 totals 15 residues. Trimming stripped 5 bases from V and 5 bases from J, with 18 bases between. CDR1 and CDR2 from the germline V gene are MDHEN and SYDVKM. In DNA, the CDR3 is TGTGCCAGCAGTCAGAATAGGGTTACGAAAACTGAAGCTTTCTTT. Its translation: CASSQNRVTKTEAFF.

This clonotype was observed a handful of times. J is TRBJ2-1 and V is TRBV11-3, with a possible D match to TRBD2 (5 bases). The CDR3 totals 14 residues. The V and J ends lost 5 bases and 5 bases respectively, with 13 bases between them. Germline CDR1 reads SGHNT; CDR2 reads YENEEA. The CDR3 nucleotides are TGTGCCAGCAGCCCGGTCGGACTGGACAATGAGCAGTTCTTC. This gives the protein CASSPVGLDNEQFF.

This clonotype was found a few times. The V gene is TRBV7-2, the J gene TRBJ2-7; maybe TRBD1 (5 bases). V lost 4 bases and J lost 5, with 9 bases in between. The CDR3 consists of 12 residues. CDR1 is SGHTA, CDR2 FQGNSA, per germline. Here the CDR3 reads CASSSTTDEQYF. The CDR3 DNA is TGTGCCAGCAGCTCAACGACAGACGAGCAGTACTTC.

Only one count was recorded for this clonotype. The gene calls are TRBV6-1 and TRBJ2-1; 7 bases are a match to TRBD1. The junction had 6 bases not matched to a gene; V was cut back by 6 bases and J by 1 base. Germline assignment: CDR1 MNHNS and CDR2 SASEGT. CDR3 length: 15 residues. This CDR3 reads CASRERTGSYNEQFF. CDR3 sequence (DNA): TGTGCCAGCAGAGAGAGGACAGGTTCCTACAATGAGCAGTTCTTC.

This clonotype was found a few times. The chain uses TRBV25-1 and TRBJ2-3; 9 nucleotides line up with TRBD1. The CDR3 is 16 residues long. Germline V lookup: CDR1 MGHDK, CDR2 SYGVNS. With V trimmed by 2 bases and J by 6 bases, 9 bases remained unmatched. CDR3 sequence (DNA): TGTGCCAGCAGTGAAGGAGGGACAGGGATTGCGGATACGCAGTATTTT. It yields the protein CASSEGGTGIADTQYF.

CDR3 DNA: TGTGCCAGCAGTTACATCCAGCCAAATCCGGGAGAAAAAAAACTGTTTTTT. Translated, it gives CASSYIQPNPGEKKLFF. This chain uses TRBV6-2 or TRBV6-3 with TRBJ1-4, with D unresolved. Trimming removed 2 bases from V and 9 bases from J, with 22 bases in between. The CDR3 is 17 amino acids. Germline V gene lookup returns CDR1 MNHEY and CDR2 SVGEGT.